Listed below are T cell receptor beta chains from one sample, sequenced in a study of T cell responses to AZD1222 COVID-19 vaccine. Using immunoSEQ multiplex PCR, the repertoire was profiled, and TCRdb retains in-frame clones only, with some absent. The sample includes some 60,000 clones, approximately 86% of them seen just once. The source was peripheral blood, collected 28 days after the second AZD1222 dose. The receptors come from an adult who received the AZD1222 COVID-19 vaccine. Both conserved end residues are part of each CDR3. A D gene is named only where the DNA matches it firmly. A clone size is listed for some rows: how often the clone was seen (once, few, many), or a class if it is expanded.

TRBJ2-7,NA,TRBD2,TRBV7-9,TGTGCCAGCAGCCCCCGGACAGGGGGGACTAGCGGGGCCTCCTACGAGCAGTACTTC,CASSPRTGGTSGASYEQYF
TRBJ2-7,NA,TRBD1,TRBV6-5,TGTGCCAGCAGGATCGGGACAGGGCCCTACGAGCAGTACTTC,CASRIGTGPYEQYF
TRBJ2-7,NA,NA,TRBV7-9,TGTGCCAGCAGCCCCCGGGACGGCACCTACGAGCAGTACTTC,CASSPRDGTYEQYF
TRBJ1-5,NA,NA,TRBV7-8,TGTGCCAGCAGCTTATTGGTAGCGTGGAATCAGCCCCAGCATTTT,CASSLLVAWNQPQHF
TRBJ1-2,NA,TRBD1,TRBV7-2,TGTGCCAGCAGCTTATCCTCAGGGGGGGGCTATGGCTACACCTTC,CASSLSSGGGYGYTF
TRBJ1-2,NA,NA,TRBV19,TGTGCCTCATTCCCGGGCGAAGGAAGTGGCTACACCTTC,CASFPGEGSGYTF
TRBJ2-5,NA,NA,TRBV7-9,TGTGCCAGCGCCGGCCGGCAAGAGACCCAGTACTTC,CASAGRQETQYF
TRBJ1-2,NA,TRBD1,TRBV6-5,TGTGCCAGCAGTCGGGGACAGGGCGGCTATGGCTACACCTTC,CASSRGQGGYGYTF
TRBJ2-1,NA,TRBD1,TRBV18,TGTGCCAGCTCACCGGGACAGCCCAGGGATGAGCAGTTCTTC,CASSPGQPRDEQFF
TRBJ2-1,NA,NA,TRBV7-9,TGTGCCAGCAGCTCTGAGACCCGGCAGGTGCAGTTCTTC,CASSSETRQVQFF
TRBJ2-1,NA,NA,TRBV6-1,TGTGCCAGCAGTGAAGCCCCAGGGACCCTTGGCAATGAGCAGTTCTTC,CASSEAPGTLGNEQFF
TRBJ2-1,once,NA,TRBV19,TGTGCCAGTACCCTAGGGGGATTCTCCTACAATGAGCAGTTCTTC,CASTLGGFSYNEQFF
TRBJ1-2,NA,TRBD1,TRBV19,TGTGCCAGTAGTATCCCAGGGGGCAGCTATGGCTACACCTTC,CASSIPGGSYGYTF
TRBJ2-1,NA,NA,TRBV18,TGTGCCAGCTCACCACCTAACTTAAACCGCGATGAGCAGTTCTTC,CASSPPNLNRDEQFF
TRBJ1-2,NA,NA,TRBV7-9,TGTGCCAGCAGCCTTACAGGGTATGGCTACACCTTC,CASSLTGYGYTF
TRBJ1-2,once,NA,TRBV12-3/TRBV12-4,TGTGCCAGCAGTTCCTCAAGAAATCCCACCTTC,CASSSSRNPTF
TRBJ2-3,NA,NA,TRBV19,TGTGCCAGTAAGGTGGGGCCTAGCACAGATACGCAGTATTTT,CASKVGPSTDTQYF
TRBJ2-5,NA,TRBD1,TRBV7-9,TGTGCCAGCAGCTTAGATTACAGGGGAGCGGAGACCCAGTACTTC,CASSLDYRGAETQYF
TRBJ2-1,NA,NA,TRBV5-1,TGCGCCAGCAGCTCTTTAGCACATGAGCAGTTCTTC,CASSSLAHEQFF
TRBJ1-2,NA,TRBD1,TRBV9,TGTGCCAGCAGCGTAGACGGACAGGGTGTTTATGGCTACACCTTC,CASSVDGQGVYGYTF
TRBJ1-1,NA,TRBD1,TRBV7-2,TGTGCCAGCAGCCAAACAGGGGGTGCTGAAGCTTTCTTT,CASSQTGGAEAFF
TRBJ2-1,NA,TRBD2,TRBV5-1,TGCGCCAGCAGCTTGCTAACTAGCGTTAACAATGAGCAGTTCTTC,CASSLLTSVNNEQFF
TRBJ2-5,few,NA,TRBV7-8,TGTGCCAGCAGCTTTTCCCTGTGGGAGACCCAGTACTTC,CASSFSLWETQYF
TRBJ1-1,NA,NA,TRBV29-1,TGCAGCGTTGAAGGGGCGGACACTGAAGCTTTCTTT,CSVEGADTEAFF
TRBJ2-3,NA,NA,TRBV5-8,TGTGCCAGCAGCTGGGCGGCCGGTTGGGCAGATACGCAGTATTTT,CASSWAAGWADTQYF
TRBJ2-5,NA,TRBD2,TRBV5-1,TGCGCCAGCAGCTTAGGTACTAGCGGGGCCGGGGAGACCCAGTACTTC,CASSLGTSGAGETQYF
TRBJ2-1,NA,NA,TRBV6-2/TRBV6-3,TGTGCCAGCAGTTATTCAGCTATCTCGAATGAGCAGTTCTTC,CASSYSAISNEQFF
TRBJ2-7,NA,NA,TRBV28,TGTGCCAGCAGTTTAGGGGGGCCGCCCTCCTACGAGCAGTACTTC,CASSLGGPPSYEQYF
TRBJ2-1,NA,TRBD2,TRBV2,TGTGCCAGCACCCTAGCGGGAGTCCACAATGAGCAGTTCTTC,CASTLAGVHNEQFF
TRBJ1-5,NA,TRBD1,TRBV28,TGTGCCAGCAGTTTCGTCGGACAGGGCGAAAATCAGCCCCAGCATTTT,CASSFVGQGENQPQHF
TRBJ2-3,NA,NA,TRBV10-3,TGTGCCATCAAAGCGGTTTCTAGCACAGATACGCAGTATTTT,CAIKAVSSTDTQYF
TRBJ2-5,NA,NA,TRBV29-1,TGCAGCGTTGGGGGCTACCAAGAGACCCAGTACTTC,CSVGGYQETQYF
TRBJ2-7,NA,TRBD1,TRBV5-1,TGCGCCAGCAGCTCACAGGGGCCGCTCAACGAGCAGTACTTC,CASSSQGPLNEQYF
TRBJ1-4,once,NA,TRBV28,TGTGCCAGCAGTTTTGGAGTTTTATTTGAAAAACTGTTTTTT,CASSFGVLFEKLFF
TRBJ1-5,once,NA,TRBV28,TGTGCCAGCAGTTTTACGGGCAGATGGGGCAATCAGCCCCAGCATTTT,CASSFTGRWGNQPQHF
TRBJ1-2,NA,NA,TRBV7-9,TGTGCCAGCAGTAACGACGCCAGGGCTGGCTACACCTTC,CASSNDARAGYTF
TRBJ2-6,NA,NA,TRBV28,TGTGCCAGCAGTTTCGGCGGGGCCAACGTCCTGACTTTC,CASSFGGANVLTF